This TCR beta chain was sequenced in a study of PD-L1 blockade in urothelial cancer. Study at large: Blood was subjected to analysis at 3 weeks (second dose) and 6 weeks following treatment start. Specimens of blood held a median count of roughly 150,000 T cells. Findings and caveats of the study: Blood TCR clonality below the median before treatment was a predictor of better survival.

Note on this clone: Its antigen is not known.

Locally advanced or metastatic urothelial carcinoma was present in patients. Generated by immunoSEQ multiplex PCR, the TCRdb table keeps only in-frame clones and is missing some. The sample yields 53,000 or so clones, around 87% seen once. The CDR3 length is 14 residues. The V gene's germline CDR1 is SGDLS and CDR2 YYNGEE. V was trimmed by 0 bases and J by 3 bases, leaving 6 bases between them. This chain links TRBV9 with TRBJ2-2; the D is unclear. Material: PBMCs, obtained around atezolizumab (anti-PD-L1) treatment. This TCR derives from a man in his sixties with urothelial cancer. CDR3 nucleotides: TGTGCCAGCAGCGTAGCTAGAGACACCGGGGAGCTGTTTTTT. This translates into CASSVARDTGELFF.